The 8 T cell receptor beta chains listed next were all sequenced from one sample in a study of shared clonotypes between healthy human individuals. Naive CD8 cells lacked CD45RO and underwent positive selection for CCR7, leaving out terminally differentiated effector memory CD45RA+ cells. Sequencing was performed with immunoSEQ multiplex PCR; in TCRdb, only in-frame clones are kept and a portion is missing. Of 1.5 million to 2.5 million clones listed, approximately 94% are singletons. The source material was naive CD8+ T cells sorted from blood. Receptors were obtained from a man in his late teens or twenties in good health.

This chain joins TRBV5-1 and TRBJ2-3, with D perhaps matching TRBD2 (5 bases). CDR3 size: 14 residues. Germline loops: CDR1 SGHRS, CDR2 YFSETQ. Trimming left V 1 base short and J 2 bases short, with 8 bases between. The chain's CDR3 is CASSLRAVTDTQYF. CDR3 in DNA: TGCGCCAGCAGCTTGAGAGCGGTCACAGATACGCAGTATTTT.

The chain uses TRBV5-1 and TRBJ2-2; D call uncertain. Looked up from germline, CDR1 is SGHRS and CDR2 is YFSETQ. Trimming removed 7 bases from V and 4 bases from J, with 20 bases in between. CDR3 length: 16 residues. CDR3 amino acids: CASLDGAATSTGELFF. CDR3 bases: TGCGCCAGCTTGGACGGCGCTGCGACGAGCACCGGGGAGCTGTTTTTT.

This rearrangement joins TRBV5-1 to TRBJ1-1, with D tentatively TRBD1 (5 bases). Trimming left V 0 bases short and J 0 bases short, with 15 bases between. Germline V gene lookup returns CDR1 SGHRS and CDR2 YFSETQ. The CDR3 spans 17 residues. The CDR3 DNA sequence: TGCGCCAGCAGCTTGGTGGGGATTGACAGCTTGAACACTGAAGCTTTCTTT. This gives the protein CASSLVGIDSLNTEAFF.

The chain couples TRBV29-1 to TRBJ2-7; 14 bases fit TRBD2. Per the germline V gene, CDR1 is SQVTM and CDR2 is ANQGSEA. This CDR3 is 16 amino acids long. The V and J ends lost 6 bases and 3 bases, in that order; junction bases with no gene match: 10. The CDR3 reads CSVTSGTSGSLYEQYF. CDR3 DNA sequence: TGCAGCGTCACCTCCGGGACTAGCGGGAGTCTCTACGAGCAGTACTTC.

V and J are TRBV7-3 and TRBJ2-7; weak D call: TRBD1 (5 bases). The CDR3 loop spans 15 amino acids. With 2 bases removed from V and 6 bases from J, the gap between germline ends came to 17 bases. Germline V lookup: CDR1 SGHTA, CDR2 FQGTGA. CDR3 sequence reads: CASSLDQNGRAEQYF. In DNA, the CDR3 is TGTGCCAGCAGCTTAGATCAGAATGGCAGGGCCGAGCAGTACTTC.

The chain joins TRBV7-2 to TRBJ2-1; unclear D gene. The CDR3 is 12 amino acids. Between the trimmed V and J ends, which lost 1 base and 6 bases, there was a span of 4 bases. Germline loops: CDR1 SGHTA, CDR2 FQGNSA. The CDR3 region has the DNA TGTGCCAGCAGCTTAGTTACCAATGAGCAGTTCTTC. Protein product: CASSLVTNEQFF.

The V call is TRBV2, the J call TRBJ2-7; TRBD1 is a possible D gene (5 bases). The V gene lost 3 bases and the J gene lost 1 base, with 13 bases spanning the gap. The CDR3 is 15 amino acids. Germline CDR1 and CDR2: SNHLY and FYNNEI. CDR3 sequence reads: CASSDLEAGSYEQYF. CDR3 bases: TGTGCCAGCAGTGACCTTGAGGCAGGGTCCTACGAGCAGTACTTC.

The table lists this clone with a few counts. Other DNA sequences in the same sample also yield this CDR3. V is TRBV5-4 and J is TRBJ2-7, with D perhaps TRBD1 (5 bases). CDR1 SGHNT and CDR2 YYREEE come from the germline V gene (reference sequence). Trimming left V 1 base short and J 3 bases short, with 5 bases between. The CDR3 is 12 residues long. As DNA, the CDR3 is TGTGCCAGCAGCTTGACAGGCTACGAGCAGTACTTC. Residues: CASSLTGYEQYF.